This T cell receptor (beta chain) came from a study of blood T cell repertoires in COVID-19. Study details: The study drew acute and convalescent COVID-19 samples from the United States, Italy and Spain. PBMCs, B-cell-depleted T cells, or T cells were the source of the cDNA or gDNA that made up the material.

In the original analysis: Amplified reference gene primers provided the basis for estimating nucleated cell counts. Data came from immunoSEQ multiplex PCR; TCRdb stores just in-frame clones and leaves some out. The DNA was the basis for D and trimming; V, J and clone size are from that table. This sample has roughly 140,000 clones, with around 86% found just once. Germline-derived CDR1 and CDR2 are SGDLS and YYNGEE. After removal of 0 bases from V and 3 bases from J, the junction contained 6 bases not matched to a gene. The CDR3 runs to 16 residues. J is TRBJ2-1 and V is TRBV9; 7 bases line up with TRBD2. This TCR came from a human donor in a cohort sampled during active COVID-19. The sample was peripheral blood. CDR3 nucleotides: TGTGCCAGCAGCGTAGATCGGGAGGTGGACTACAATGAGCAGTTCTTC. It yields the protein CASSVDREVDYNEQFF.